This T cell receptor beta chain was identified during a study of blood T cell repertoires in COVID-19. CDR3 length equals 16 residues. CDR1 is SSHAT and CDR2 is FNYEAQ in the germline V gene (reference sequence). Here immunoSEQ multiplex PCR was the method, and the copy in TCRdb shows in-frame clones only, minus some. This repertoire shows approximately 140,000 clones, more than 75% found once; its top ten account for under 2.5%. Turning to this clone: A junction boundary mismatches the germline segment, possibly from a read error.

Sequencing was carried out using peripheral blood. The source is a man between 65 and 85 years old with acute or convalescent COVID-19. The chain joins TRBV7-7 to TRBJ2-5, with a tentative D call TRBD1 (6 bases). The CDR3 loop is CASSPGPGAGVETQYF. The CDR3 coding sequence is TGTGCTAGCAGCCCCGGCCCCGGGGCAGGGGTAGAGACCCAGTACTTC.